Below are 26 T cell receptor beta chains sequenced from a single sample in a study of blood T cell repertoires in COVID-19. The table came from immunoSEQ multiplex PCR; TCRdb's copy has only in-frame clones and leaves some out. The sample consists of roughly 240,000 clones, around 82% of them appearing once. The specimen was peripheral blood. Receptors were obtained from a woman in her seventies with acute or convalescent COVID-19.

This clone was detected only a few times. The V gene is TRBV19, the J gene TRBJ1-2, with D possibly being TRBD1 (5 bases). Germline V gene sequence: CDR1 LNHDA, CDR2 SQIVND (reference sequence). The CDR3 spans 15 residues. V lost 5 bases to trimming and J lost 4 bases, with 17 bases between them. For the CDR3, the DNA is TGTGCCAGTAGTCCTCGGCGGGGGACCTCCTATGGCTACACCTTC. It specifies CASSPRRGTSYGYTF.

The gene calls are TRBV24-1 and TRBJ1-2; possibly TRBD1 for D (6 bases). In germline, CDR1 is KGHDR, CDR2 SFDVKD. The V and J ends lost 2 bases and 4 bases respectively, with 16 bases between them. The CDR3 is 16 amino acids. CDR3 sequence reads: CATSDSSVTGTYGYTF. Here the CDR3 DNA reads TGTGCCACCAGTGATTCTTCGGTAACAGGGACCTATGGCTACACCTTC.

The rearrangement links TRBV30 to TRBJ1-4; 8 positions agree with TRBD1. Germline V gene sequence: CDR1 GTSNPN, CDR2 SVGIG (reference sequence). The CDR3 length is 14 residues. V lost 5 bases to trimming and J lost 3 bases; unmatched junction nucleotides: 5. CDR3 nucleotide sequence: TGTGCCTGGGACAAGACAGGGGCTAATGAAAAACTGTTTTTT. This sequence encodes CAWDKTGANEKLFF.

The V and J genes are TRBV9 and TRBJ2-3; TRBD2 matches at 12 bases. V dropped 2 bases and J dropped 2; count of bases not matched to a gene: 3. CDR1 is SGDLS and CDR2 is YYNGEE in the germline V gene. The CDR3 totals 16 residues. CDR3 nucleotides: TGTGCCAGCAGCGTTCTAGCGGGGGGGACCACAGATACGCAGTATTTT. This sequence encodes CASSVLAGGTTDTQYF.

This chain links TRBV5-4 with TRBJ2-5; possible D gene TRBD1, 5 bases. This CDR3 region has 14 residues. Looked up from germline, CDR1 is SGHNT and CDR2 is YYREEE (reference sequence). The V and J ends lost 0 bases and 3 bases respectively, with 9 bases between them. The CDR3, as DNA: TGTGCCAGCAGCTTGGAGGGGTCCGAAGAGACCCAGTACTTC. As protein: CASSLEGSEETQYF.

This clone was counted at least ten times. This rearrangement joins TRBV12-3 or TRBV12-4 to TRBJ2-6; D gene ambiguous. The CDR3 consists of 13 residues. With 7 bases removed from V and 0 bases from J, the gap between germline ends came to 4 bases. This CDR3 is CASTHSGANVLTF. CDR3 DNA sequence: TGTGCCAGCACCCACTCTGGGGCCAACGTCCTGACTTTC.

V and J are TRBV7-9 and TRBJ2-1; 10 positions match TRBD1. Trimming removed 5 bases from V and 0 bases from J; junction bases left unmatched: 7. The CDR3 runs 17 residues. CDR1 is SEHNR, CDR2 FQNEAQ, per germline (reference sequence). The CDR3 bases are TGTGCCAGCAGCCCGACGGGGACAGGGGACTCCTACAATGAGCAGTTCTTC. This encodes CASSPTGTGDSYNEQFF. Based on the CDR3 plus reference TRBV7-9 and TRBJ2-1, the full variable domain is DTGVSQNPRHKITKRGQNVTFRCDPISEHNRLYWYRQTLGQGPEFLTYFQNEAQLEKSRLLSDRFSAERPKGSFSTLEIQRTEQGDSAMYLCASSPTGTGDSYNEQFFGPGTRLTVL.

V and J are TRBV7-9 and TRBJ1-4, with TRBD1 matching over 10 bases. The germline V gene encodes CDR1 SEHNR and CDR2 FQNEAQ (reference sequence). The CDR3 has 15 residues. V gave up 4 bases and J gave up 8 bases; unmatched junction bases: 7. The CDR3 sequence: CASSYWTGGEEKLFF. The CDR3, as DNA: TGTGCCAGCAGCTATTGGACAGGGGGAGAGGAAAAACTGTTTTTT.

This clone was recorded once. The chain has TRBV5-6 and TRBJ2-5, with 13 positions matching TRBD2. Looked up from germline, CDR1 is SGHDT and CDR2 is YYEEEE. This CDR3 is built from 15 residues. V lost 7 bases, J lost 5 bases, and 8 bases stayed unmatched. The CDR3 loop reads CASSRLAGGSETQYF. The CDR3 region has the DNA TGTGCCAGCTCCAGACTAGCGGGGGGTAGTGAGACCCAGTACTTC.

This chain links TRBV6-5 with TRBJ1-5; no firm D call. V lost 7 bases, J lost 2 bases, and 9 bases lay in between. The CDR3 consists of 13 residues. Germline values: CDR1 MNHEY, CDR2 SVGAGI. CDR3 in DNA: TGTGCCAGCATGGCGGGTCGCAATCAGCCCCAGCATTTT. Protein sequence: CASMAGRNQPQHF.

This clone has just a few counts. This sequence joins TRBV10-1 and TRBJ1-1; the D gene is possibly TRBD1 (5 bases). The germline CDR1 and CDR2 sequences are WNHNN and SYGVQD (reference sequence). V was trimmed by 7 bases and J by 0 bases, leaving 12 bases between them. The CDR3 spans 14 residues. CDR3 amino acids: CASTAGEMNTEAFF. The CDR3 DNA follows: TGCGCCAGCACCGCGGGGGAGATGAACACTGAAGCTTTCTTT.

The V gene is TRBV7-7, the J gene TRBJ2-2, with D maybe TRBD1 (6 bases). This CDR3 spans 15 amino acids. Germline V lookup: CDR1 SSHAT, CDR2 FNYEAQ (reference sequence). CDR3 DNA: TGTGCTACCCGGTGGGGGACAACGAACACCGGGGAGCTGTTTTTT. The encoded protein is CATRWGTTNTGELFF.

The chain recombines TRBV20-1 with TRBJ1-2; 8 nucleotides match TRBD1. The trim removed 3 bases at V and 4 bases at J, leaving 7 bases unmatched. This CDR3 is 14 amino acids long. Germline CDR1 and CDR2: DFQATT and SNEGSKA (reference sequence). The CDR3 region has the DNA TGCAGTGCTAGTACAGGGGGATTAATCTATGGCTACACCTTC. It encodes CSASTGGLIYGYTF.

The chain joins TRBV7-9 to TRBJ1-5, with TRBD1 identical over 11 bases. J gave up 6 bases and V 5 bases, and 6 bases lay outside the gene matches. The CDR3 consists of 15 residues. In germline, CDR1 is SEHNR, CDR2 FQNEAQ (reference sequence). The CDR3 DNA follows: TGTGCCAGCAGCCCAACCGGGACAGGGGGTCAGCCCCAGCATTTT. Translating it yields CASSPTGTGGQPQHF.

V and J are TRBV5-1 and TRBJ1-4, with TRBD1 matching 11 bases. The CDR3 is made up of 15 amino acids. Germline assignment: CDR1 SGHRS and CDR2 YFSETQ. J gave up 7 bases and V 4 bases, and 6 bases lay outside the gene matches. The chain's CDR3 is CASSPDGTGGEKLFF. CDR3 DNA: TGCGCCAGCAGCCCGGATGGGACAGGGGGTGAAAAACTGTTTTTT.

The genes are TRBV11-2 and TRBJ1-2; possibly TRBD1 for D (5 bases). The CDR3 is 13 residues long. V lost 5 bases and J lost 7, with 14 bases in between. Germline CDR1 and CDR2: SGHAT and FQNNGV. This chain's CDR3 is CASSESTGGGYTF. DNA of the CDR3: TGTGCCAGCAGCGAGAGCACGGGGGGTGGCTACACCTTC.

This clone was counted between two and nine times. The chain joins TRBV5-5 to TRBJ2-7; TRBD1 matches 7 bases. The J segment lost 5 bases and the V segment lost 2 bases, leaving 7 bases of the junction unmatched. The CDR3 loop spans 14 amino acids. From germline, CDR1 is SGHKS and CDR2 YYEKEE (reference sequence). The CDR3 sequence: CASSLPGQVHEQYF. The CDR3 DNA follows: TGTGCCAGCAGCTTACCTGGACAGGTCCACGAGCAGTACTTC.

V is TRBV7-2 and J is TRBJ1-4; 7 bases are a match to TRBD1. Trimming removed 7 bases from V and 8 bases from J; junction bases left unmatched: 10. CDR3 length equals 14 residues. Germline V gives CDR1 SGHTA, CDR2 FQGNSA. The CDR3 DNA follows: TGTGCCAGCACCCGCGGGCAGGGGGGAGAAAAACTGTTTTTT. It yields the protein CASTRGQGGEKLFF.

This sequence joins TRBV12-3 or TRBV12-4 and TRBJ2-6; D gene unclear. The CDR3 is made up of 12 amino acids. The germline V and J ends were trimmed by 7 bases and 4 bases, with 5 bases remaining between them. CDR3 sequence (DNA): TGTGCCAGCACCAGGGGGGCCAACGTCCTGACTTTC. It translates to CASTRGANVLTF.

The chain employs TRBV5-1 and TRBJ2-1; maybe TRBD1 (6 bases). The V end lost 5 bases, the J end lost 0 bases, and 12 bases lay between the germline ends. The length of the CDR3 is 15 residues. From germline, CDR1 is SGHRS and CDR2 YFSETQ. CDR3 in DNA: TGCGCCAGCAGTACGACAGGCGACTCCTACAATGAGCAGTTCTTC. Translating it yields CASSTTGDSYNEQFF.

The chain employs TRBV6-5 and TRBJ2-3; the match to TRBD1 covers 11 bases. In germline, CDR1 is MNHEY, CDR2 SVGAGI. V gave up 0 bases and J gave up 4 bases; unmatched junction bases: 3. This CDR3 contains 16 residues. In nucleotides, the CDR3 is TGTGCCAGCAGTTACTCGAGGACAGGGGGCGCAGATACGCAGTATTTT. Translating it yields CASSYSRTGGADTQYF.

This rearrangement joins TRBV7-2 to TRBJ2-7; possibly TRBD2 for D (7 bases). Germline values: CDR1 SGHTA, CDR2 FQGNSA. This CDR3 is 15 amino acids long. The V gene lost 5 bases and the J gene lost 3 bases, with 17 bases spanning the gap. In DNA, the CDR3 is TGTGCCAGCAGCCATAGGGCGGGGGCAGACTACGAGCAGTACTTC. Protein product: CASSHRAGADYEQYF.

The sample holds a few counts of this clone. The V and J genes are TRBV2 and TRBJ1-1, with 9 bases lining up with TRBD1. V was pared by 6 bases and J by 2 bases, with 4 bases of the junction left unmatched. The CDR3 has 14 residues. Germline CDR1 SNHLY, CDR2 FYNNEI. The CDR3 coding sequence is TGTGCCAGCAGCCTGGACAGGGGAAACACTGAAGCTTTCTTT. Residues: CASSLDRGNTEAFF.

The chain employs TRBV6-2 or TRBV6-3 and TRBJ1-5, with TRBD1 matching 8 bases. CDR1 and CDR2 (germline): MNHEY, SVGEGT. Trimming at V came to 5 bases and at J to 6 bases, leaving 9 bases not matched to a gene. The CDR3 is 15 amino acids. For the CDR3, the DNA is TGTGCCAGCAGTCTGACCCAGGGGGCTGGTCAGCCCCAGCATTTT. This sequence encodes CASSLTQGAGQPQHF.

This clone was detected only a few times. The chain carries TRBV10-2 and TRBJ1-6; possibly TRBD1 for D (5 bases). The CDR3 covers 19 residues. Between the trimmed V and J ends, which lost 6 bases and 0 bases, there was a span of 21 bases. Germline CDR1 WSHSY, CDR2 SAAADI. The chain's CDR3 is CASSAPGQGESSYNSPLHF. In DNA form, the CDR3 reads TGCGCCAGCAGCGCCCCCGGTCAGGGCGAAAGCTCCTATAATTCACCCCTCCACTTT.

This chain connects TRBV6-6 to TRBJ1-5; 9 nucleotides match TRBD1. Germline-derived CDR1 and CDR2 are MNHNY and SVGAGI (reference sequence). There are 14 residues in the CDR3. With 7 bases clipped from V and 9 bases from J, the junction kept 10 bases outside the gene matches. In DNA form, the CDR3 reads TGTGCCAGCATAACAGGGGGCTCCCAGAGGCCCCAGCATTTT. Amino acids: CASITGGSQRPQHF.